This TCR beta chain derives from a study of T cells in tuberculosis. This CDR3 is 14 amino acids long. The germline V gene encodes CDR1 MNHEY and CDR2 SVGAGI. The V and J ends lost 8 bases and 6 bases, in that order; junction bases with no gene match: 8. Tuberculin skin test and IGRA determined adolescents' latent tuberculosis status at entry. Assay: immunoSEQ multiplex PCR; the TCRdb copy retains only in-frame clones and omits some. Here the sample spans some 25,000 clones, nearly 97% being singletons. The receptor's source is a donor aged 10-29 years with latent tuberculosis or without tuberculosis infection. The specimen was PBMCs. V gene TRBV6-5 combines with J gene TRBJ1-4; 8 bases align to TRBD1. CDR3 DNA sequence: TGTGCCAGCGGGATGGGACAGGAGCATGAAAAACTGTTTTTT. This translates into CASGMGQEHEKLFF.